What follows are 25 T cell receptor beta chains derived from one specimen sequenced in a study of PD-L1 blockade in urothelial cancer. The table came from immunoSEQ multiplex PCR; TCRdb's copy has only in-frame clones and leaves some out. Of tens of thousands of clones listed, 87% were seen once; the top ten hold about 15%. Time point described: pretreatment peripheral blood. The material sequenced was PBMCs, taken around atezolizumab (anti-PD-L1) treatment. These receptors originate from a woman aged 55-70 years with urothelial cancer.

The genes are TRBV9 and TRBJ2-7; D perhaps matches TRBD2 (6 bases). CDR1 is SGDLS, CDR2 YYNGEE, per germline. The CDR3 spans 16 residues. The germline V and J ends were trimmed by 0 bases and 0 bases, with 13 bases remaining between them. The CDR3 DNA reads TGTGCCAGCAGCGTAGGGCCGGGAGTCAGCTCCTACGAGCAGTACTTC. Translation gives CASSVGPGVSSYEQYF.

The CDR3 loop is CASSEGGTGFDEQFF. The CDR3 DNA is TGTGCCAGCAGTGAAGGGGGGACAGGGTTCGATGAGCAGTTCTTC. This chain uses TRBV6-1 with TRBJ2-1, with 9 bases matching TRBD1. From germline, CDR1 is MNHNS and CDR2 SASEGT. The length of the CDR3 is 15 residues. J gave up 8 bases and V 1 base, and 6 bases lay outside the gene matches.

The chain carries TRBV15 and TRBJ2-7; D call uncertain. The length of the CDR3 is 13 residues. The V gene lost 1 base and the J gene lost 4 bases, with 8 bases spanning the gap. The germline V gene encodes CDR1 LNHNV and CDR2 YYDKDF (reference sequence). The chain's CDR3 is CATSRAPGYEQYF. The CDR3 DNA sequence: TGTGCCACCAGCAGAGCGCCAGGTTACGAGCAGTACTTC.

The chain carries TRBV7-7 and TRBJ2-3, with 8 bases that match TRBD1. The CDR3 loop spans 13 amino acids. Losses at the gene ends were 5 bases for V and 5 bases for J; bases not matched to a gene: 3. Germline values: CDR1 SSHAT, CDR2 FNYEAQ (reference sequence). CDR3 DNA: TGTGCCAGCAGCCTAGACAGGGGAGATACGCAGTATTTT. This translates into CASSLDRGDTQYF.

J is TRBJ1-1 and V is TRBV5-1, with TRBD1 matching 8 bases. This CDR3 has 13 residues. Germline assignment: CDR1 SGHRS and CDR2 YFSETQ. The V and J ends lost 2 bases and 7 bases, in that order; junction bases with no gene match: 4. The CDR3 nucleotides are TGCGCCAGCAGCTTTGACAGGGGACTTGAAGCTTTCTTT. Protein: CASSFDRGLEAFF.

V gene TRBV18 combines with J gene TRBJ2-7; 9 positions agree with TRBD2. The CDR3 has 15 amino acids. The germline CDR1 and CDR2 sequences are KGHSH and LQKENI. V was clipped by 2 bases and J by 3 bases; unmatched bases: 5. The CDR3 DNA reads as TGTGCCAGCTCACCAGAGCGGGGGGACATCTACGAGCAGTACTTC. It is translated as CASSPERGDIYEQYF.

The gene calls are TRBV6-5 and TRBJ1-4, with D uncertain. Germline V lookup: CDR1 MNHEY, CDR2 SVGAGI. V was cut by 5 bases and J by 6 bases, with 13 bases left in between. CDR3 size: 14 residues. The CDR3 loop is CASSTAVPYEKLFF. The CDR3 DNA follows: TGTGCCAGCAGTACGGCGGTCCCTTATGAAAAACTGTTTTTT.

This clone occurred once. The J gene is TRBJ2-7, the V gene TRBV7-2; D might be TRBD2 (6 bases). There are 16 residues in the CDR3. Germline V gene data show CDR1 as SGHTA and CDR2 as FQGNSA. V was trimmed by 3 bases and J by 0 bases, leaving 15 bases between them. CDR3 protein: CASSFYTSTSSYEQYF. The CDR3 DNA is TGTGCCAGCAGCTTTTATACTAGCACCAGCTCCTACGAGCAGTACTTC.

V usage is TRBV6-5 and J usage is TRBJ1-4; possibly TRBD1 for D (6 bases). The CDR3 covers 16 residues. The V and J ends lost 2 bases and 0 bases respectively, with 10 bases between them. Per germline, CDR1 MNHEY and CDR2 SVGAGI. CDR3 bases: TGTGCCAGCAGTTACGACAGGATTGCAACTAATGAAAAACTGTTTTTT. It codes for CASSYDRIATNEKLFF.

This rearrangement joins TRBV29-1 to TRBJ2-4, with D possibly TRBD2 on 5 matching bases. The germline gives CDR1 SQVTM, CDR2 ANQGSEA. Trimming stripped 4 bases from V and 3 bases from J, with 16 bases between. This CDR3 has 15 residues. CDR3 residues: CSVGPRGGGKNIQYF. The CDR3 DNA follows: TGCAGCGTTGGACCCCGGGGTGGTGGCAAAAACATTCAGTACTTC.

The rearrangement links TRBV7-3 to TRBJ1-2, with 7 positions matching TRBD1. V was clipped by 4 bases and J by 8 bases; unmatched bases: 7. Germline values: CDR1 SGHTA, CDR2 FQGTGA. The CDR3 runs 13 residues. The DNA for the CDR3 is TGTGCCAGCAGCTCCACAGGGGTAGGAGGCTACACCTTC. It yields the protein CASSSTGVGGYTF.

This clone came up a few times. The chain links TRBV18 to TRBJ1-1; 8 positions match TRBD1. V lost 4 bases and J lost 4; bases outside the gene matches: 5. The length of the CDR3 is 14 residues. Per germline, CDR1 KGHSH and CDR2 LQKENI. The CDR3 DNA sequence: TGTGCCAGCTCACAGGCCGGACAGGGCACTGAAGCTTTCTTT. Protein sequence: CASSQAGQGTEAFF. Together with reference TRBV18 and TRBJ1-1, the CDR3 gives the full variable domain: NAGVMQNPRHLVRRRGQEARLRCSPMKGHSHVYWYRQLPEEGLKFMVYLQKENIIDESGMPKERFSAEFPKEGPSILRIQQVVRGDSAAYFCASSQAGQGTEAFFGQGTRLTVV.

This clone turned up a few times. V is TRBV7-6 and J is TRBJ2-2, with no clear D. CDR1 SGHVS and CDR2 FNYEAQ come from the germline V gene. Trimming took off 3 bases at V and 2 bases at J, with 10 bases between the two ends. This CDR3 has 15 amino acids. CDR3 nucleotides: TGTGCCAGCAGCTTCATTCCAGGCAACACCGGGGAGCTGTTTTTT. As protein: CASSFIPGNTGELFF. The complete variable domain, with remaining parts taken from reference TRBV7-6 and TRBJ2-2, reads GAGVSQSPRYKVTKRGQDVALRCDPISGHVSLYWYRQALGQGPEFLTYFNYEAQQDKSGLPNDRFSAERPEGSISTLTIQRTEQRDSAMYRCASSFIPGNTGELFFGEGSRLTVL.

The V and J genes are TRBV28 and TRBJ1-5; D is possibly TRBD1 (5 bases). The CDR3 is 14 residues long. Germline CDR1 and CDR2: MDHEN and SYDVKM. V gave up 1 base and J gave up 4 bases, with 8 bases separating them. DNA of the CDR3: TGTGCCAGCAGTTTATACGACAGAAATCAGCCCCAGCATTTT. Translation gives CASSLYDRNQPQHF.

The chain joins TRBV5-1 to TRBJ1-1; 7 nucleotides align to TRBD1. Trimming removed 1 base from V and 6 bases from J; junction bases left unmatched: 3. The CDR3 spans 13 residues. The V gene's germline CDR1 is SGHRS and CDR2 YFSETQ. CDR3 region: CASSLLTGAEAFF. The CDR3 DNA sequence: TGCGCCAGCAGCTTGCTAACAGGGGCTGAAGCTTTCTTT. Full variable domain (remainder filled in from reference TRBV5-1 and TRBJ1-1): KAGVTQTPRYLIKTRGQQVTLSCSPISGHRSVSWYQQTPGQGLQFLFEYFSETQRNKGNFPGRFSGRQFSNSRSEMNVSTLELGDSALYLCASSLLTGAEAFFGQGTRLTVV.

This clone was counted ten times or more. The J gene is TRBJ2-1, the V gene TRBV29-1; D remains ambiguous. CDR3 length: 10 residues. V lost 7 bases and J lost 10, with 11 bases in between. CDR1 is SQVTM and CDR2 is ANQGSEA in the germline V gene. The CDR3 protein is CSALEVEQFF. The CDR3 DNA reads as TGCAGCGCGTTAGAGGTCGAGCAGTTCTTC.

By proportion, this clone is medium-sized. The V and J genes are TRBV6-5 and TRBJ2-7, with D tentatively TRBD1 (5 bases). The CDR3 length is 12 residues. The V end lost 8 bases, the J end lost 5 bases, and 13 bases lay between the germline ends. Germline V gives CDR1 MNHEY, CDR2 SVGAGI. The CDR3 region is CASESRVNEQYF. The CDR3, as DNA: TGTGCCAGCGAGTCCAGGGTAAACGAGCAGTACTTC.

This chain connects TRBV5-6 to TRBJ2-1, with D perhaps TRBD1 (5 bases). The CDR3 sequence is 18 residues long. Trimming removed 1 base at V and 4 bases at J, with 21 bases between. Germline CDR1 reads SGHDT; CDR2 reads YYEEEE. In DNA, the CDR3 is TGTGCCAGCAGCTTGCCGTTTCTGGGGCGGACGGCATACAATGAGCAGTTCTTC. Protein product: CASSLPFLGRTAYNEQFF.

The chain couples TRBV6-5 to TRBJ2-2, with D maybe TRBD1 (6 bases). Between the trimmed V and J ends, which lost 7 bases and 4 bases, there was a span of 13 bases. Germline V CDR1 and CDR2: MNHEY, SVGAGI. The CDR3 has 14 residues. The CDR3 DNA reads TGTGCCAGCACCCTAGGACAGTTCACCGGGGAGCTGTTTTTT. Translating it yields CASTLGQFTGELFF.

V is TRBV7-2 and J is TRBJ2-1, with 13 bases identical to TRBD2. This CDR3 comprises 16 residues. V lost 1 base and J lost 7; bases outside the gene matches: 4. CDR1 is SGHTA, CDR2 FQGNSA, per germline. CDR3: CASSLVGTSGVNEQFF. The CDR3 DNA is TGTGCCAGCAGCTTAGTTGGGACTAGCGGGGTGAATGAGCAGTTCTTC. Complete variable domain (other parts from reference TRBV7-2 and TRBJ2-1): GAGVSQSPSNKVTEKGKDVELRCDPISGHTALYWYRQSLGQGLEFLIYFQGNSAPDKSGLPSDRFSAERTGGSVSTLTIQRTQQEDSAVYLCASSLVGTSGVNEQFFGPGTRLTVL.

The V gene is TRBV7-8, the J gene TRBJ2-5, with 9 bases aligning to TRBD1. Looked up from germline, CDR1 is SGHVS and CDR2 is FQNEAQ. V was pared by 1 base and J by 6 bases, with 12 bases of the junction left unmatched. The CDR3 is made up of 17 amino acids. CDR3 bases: TGTGCCAGCAGCTTAGACCTTAGTGGGACAGGGAGGCAGACCCAGTACTTC. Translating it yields CASSLDLSGTGRQTQYF.

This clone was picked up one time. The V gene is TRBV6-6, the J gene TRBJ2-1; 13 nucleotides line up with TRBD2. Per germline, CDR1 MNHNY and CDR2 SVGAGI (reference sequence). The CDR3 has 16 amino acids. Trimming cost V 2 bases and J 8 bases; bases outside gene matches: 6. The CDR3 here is CASSYRGLAGSDEQFF. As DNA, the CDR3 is TGTGCCAGCAGTTACAGGGGACTAGCGGGAAGCGATGAGCAGTTCTTC.

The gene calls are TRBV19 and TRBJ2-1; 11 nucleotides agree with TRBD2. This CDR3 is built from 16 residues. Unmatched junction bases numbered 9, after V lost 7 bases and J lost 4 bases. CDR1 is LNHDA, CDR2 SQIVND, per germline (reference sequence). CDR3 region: CASTMGLAVGYNEQFF. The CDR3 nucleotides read TGTGCCAGTACCATGGGACTAGCGGTCGGATACAATGAGCAGTTCTTC.

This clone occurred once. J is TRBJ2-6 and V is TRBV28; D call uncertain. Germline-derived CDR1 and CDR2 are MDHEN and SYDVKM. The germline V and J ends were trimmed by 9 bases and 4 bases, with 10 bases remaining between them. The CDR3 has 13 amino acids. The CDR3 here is CASAQSGANVLTF. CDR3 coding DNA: TGTGCCAGTGCGCAATCCGGGGCCAACGTCCTGACTTTC.

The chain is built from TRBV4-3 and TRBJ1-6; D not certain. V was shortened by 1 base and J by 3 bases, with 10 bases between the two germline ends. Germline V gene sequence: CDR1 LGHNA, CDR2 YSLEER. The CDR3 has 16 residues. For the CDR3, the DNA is TGCGCCAGCAGCCAAGTGGCGGGCTTCTATAATTCACCCCTCCACTTT. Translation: CASSQVAGFYNSPLHF.